This TCR beta chain was documented in a study of Graves' ophthalmopathy and Graves' hyperthyroidism. On this clonotype: The target antigen is unknown.

Germline V gene data show CDR1 as SEHNR and CDR2 as FQNEAQ (reference sequence). Trimming took 8 bases from V and 7 from J; bases not matched to a gene: 8. The CDR3 has 14 amino acids. Amplified TCR beta CDR3 regions were obtained using RNA transcripts as template. RT-PCR was first run with HTBI primers, then multiplex PCR in a second round. TCRdb re-called the multiplex PCR reads with MiXCR, one entry per CDR3 protein. This sample carries more than 1,000,000 distinct CDR3 sequences, about two fifths of them seen once, and the ten largest clones take roughly 10%. General observations from the study: Its predictions of ophthalmopathy progression gave the model 60% to 71% sensitivity and 72.22% specificity. With approximately 90% sensitivity and roughly 76% specificity, a 13-signature model separated ophthalmopathy from stable hyperthyroidism.

Specimen: peripheral blood or thyroid tissue (not recorded which). The source of this sequence is an adult man with Graves' hyperthyroidism. V usage is TRBV7-9 and J usage is TRBJ1-6; 7 nucleotides agree with TRBD1. The CDR3 region is CASWGGQSNSPLHF. CDR3 nucleotides: TGTGCCAGCTGGGGGGGACAGTCAAATTCACCCCTCCACTTT.